Shown below are 9 T cell receptor beta chains from a single sample sequenced in a study of T-cell memory formation after mild COVID-19 (dated by TCRdb to 2020 to 2023). The receptor library was made with 5' RACE. Instrument on record: Illumina NovaSeq 6000. TCRdb ran its own pipeline on the public reads, namely fastp trimming at Q25 and MiXCR clone calling, and kept in-frame beta chains. Rows merge per CDR3 protein into single entries with the most common DNA and genes. This sample comprises about 560,000 distinct CDR3 sequences, roughly 18% of them detected only once. The top ten clonotypes cover approximately 12% of the sample. The sequenced sample was PBMCs or a T cell subset sorted from them (not recorded which). These receptors were taken from an adult woman who had mild COVID-19 (a few samples of this study predate the infection). The sample titles of this study are shuffled in the database, so cell type and time point are left out; the donor was told from shared clones.

This clonotype was seen only a few times. The chain combines TRBV5-4 with TRBJ1-1, with 7 bases lining up with TRBD1. In germline, CDR1 is SGHNT, CDR2 YYREEE (reference sequence). V lost 0 bases, J lost 0 bases, and 5 bases stayed unmatched. This CDR3 has 16 residues. CDR3 bases: TGTGCCAGCAGCTTGGCTTTTGACAGGGTGAACACTGAAGCTTTCTTT. This codes for CASSLAFDRVNTEAFF.

DNA of the CDR3: TGTGCCAGCAGATCGCGGGGATCCTCCTACGAGCAGTACTTC. Protein sequence: CASRSRGSSYEQYF. This chain links TRBV27 with TRBJ2-7; tentatively, D is TRBD2 (6 bases). The CDR3 is 14 amino acids. Trimming took off 6 bases at V and 0 bases at J, with 12 bases between the two ends. CDR1 is MNHEY and CDR2 is SMNVEV in the germline V gene (reference sequence).

The chain has TRBV7-6 and TRBJ1-1; no clear D. The V gene's germline CDR1 is SGHVS and CDR2 FNYEAQ. The CDR3 covers 15 residues. The ends were cut back, 1 base at V and 1 base at J, with 10 bases in the middle. The CDR3 nucleotides read TGTGCCAGCAGCTTAGATACAGCTTGGAACACTGAAGCTTTCTTT. Amino acids: CASSLDTAWNTEAFF.

J is TRBJ2-7 and V is TRBV20-1; D unresolved. The CDR3 spans 14 residues. The V gene's germline CDR1 is DFQATT and CDR2 SNEGSKA (reference sequence). Trimming pared 7 bases from V and 6 bases from J, leaving 22 bases between. Here the CDR3 reads CSGRAPSDLLEQYF. CDR3 DNA: TGCAGTGGTCGGGCCCCGAGCGACCTCCTCGAGCAGTACTTC.

The V and J genes are TRBV12-3 or TRBV12-4 and TRBJ1-5, with D unclear. The V and J ends lost 5 bases and 3 bases respectively, with 11 bases between them. This CDR3 is built from 14 residues. The CDR3 DNA is TGTGCCAGCAGTCCCCGACGGCTCAATCAGCCCCAGCATTTT. Protein: CASSPRRLNQPQHF.

J is TRBJ1-5 and V is TRBV7-2; no reliable D call. Trimming took 4 bases from V and 0 from J, leaving 7 bases between them. Germline-derived CDR1 and CDR2 are SGHTA and FQGNSA. CDR3 length: 14 amino acids. The CDR3 spells CASSYRHSNQPQHF. For the CDR3, the DNA is TGTGCCAGCAGCTACAGACATAGCAATCAGCCCCAGCATTTT.

V and J are TRBV13 and TRBJ2-1; a weak D match, TRBD1 (6 bases). CDR3 size: 13 residues. Germline loops: CDR1 PRHDT, CDR2 FYEKMQ (reference sequence). Trimming took off 8 bases at V and 4 bases at J, with 12 bases between the two ends. This chain's CDR3 is CASGTRGYNEQFF. The CDR3 DNA follows: TGTGCCAGCGGAACGAGGGGGTACAATGAGCAGTTCTTC. Combining the CDR3 with reference TRBV13 and TRBJ2-1 gives the whole variable domain AAGVIQSPRHLIKEKRETATLKCYPIPRHDTVYWYQQGPGQDPQFLISFYEKMQSDKGSIPDRFSAQQFSDYHSELNMSSLELGDSALYFCASGTRGYNEQFFGPGTRLTVL.

This clonotype appeared a few times. The chain has TRBV5-1 and TRBJ2-5, with a possible D match to TRBD1 (5 bases). Germline V gene data show CDR1 as SGHRS and CDR2 as YFSETQ. Trimming stripped 0 bases from V and 5 bases from J, with 17 bases between. This CDR3 spans 16 amino acids. CDR3 nucleotides: TGCGCCAGCAGCTTGGCGCCCAGGACAAAATTGGAGACCCAGTACTTC. It specifies CASSLAPRTKLETQYF.

This clonotype appeared many times. The chain recombines TRBV27 with TRBJ1-2; D is perhaps TRBD1 (5 bases). The CDR3 consists of 17 residues. The V end lost 4 bases, the J end lost 7 bases, and 25 bases lay between the germline ends. CDR1 is MNHEY, CDR2 SMNVEV, per germline (reference sequence). The CDR3 DNA reads TGTGCCAGCAGTTCCATCTGGGAAGGGGATGAGATGGTTGGCTACACCTTC. Translating gives CASSSIWEGDEMVGYTF.